The 6 T cell receptor beta chains below come from one sample, sequenced in a study of blood T cell repertoires in COVID-19. Method: immunoSEQ multiplex PCR; TCRdb's copy keeps in-frame clones and lacks some. The sample lists under 300,000 clones, 70% to 90% occurring once. Material for sequencing was PBMCs or T cells enriched from blood (not recorded which). The receptors come from a woman aged 45-65 years who had recovered from COVID-19.

The chain employs TRBV18 and TRBJ1-1, with no clear D. This CDR3 is built from 13 residues. Trimming removed 8 bases from V and 4 bases from J, with 14 bases in between. Germline CDR1 KGHSH, CDR2 LQKENI. CDR3 loop: CASRPGEGTEAFF. In nucleotides, the CDR3 is TGTGCCAGCAGACCCGGGGAGGGCACTGAAGCTTTCTTT.

The chain uses TRBV28 and TRBJ2-4, with 8 bases fitting TRBD1. With V trimmed by 5 bases and J by 6 bases, 6 bases remained unmatched. The germline gives CDR1 MDHEN, CDR2 SYDVKM. This CDR3 has 14 residues. CDR3 loop: CASSPGGAGNIQYF. The CDR3 nucleotides are TGTGCCAGCAGTCCAGGGGGCGCAGGAAACATTCAGTACTTC.

The V gene is TRBV3-1 (or the pseudogene TRBV3-2), the J gene TRBJ1-1; possibly TRBD1 for D (6 bases). The CDR3 contains 14 residues. V lost 1 base, J lost 0 bases, and 6 bases lay in between. Germline CDR1 reads LGHDT; CDR2 reads YNNKEL (reference sequence). The CDR3 DNA follows: TGTGCCAGCAGCCAAGGGGACATGAACACTGAAGCTTTCTTT. Translating it yields CASSQGDMNTEAFF.

This clone was seen a handful of times. The chain links TRBV15 to TRBJ2-1, with a possible D match to TRBD2 (6 bases). Looked up from germline, CDR1 is LNHNV and CDR2 is YYDKDF (reference sequence). CDR3 length: 16 residues. V was trimmed by 0 bases and J by 0 bases, leaving 9 bases between them. CDR3 residues: CATSRDVTSSYNEQFF. As DNA, the CDR3 is TGTGCCACCAGCAGAGATGTGACTAGCTCCTACAATGAGCAGTTCTTC.

The chain links TRBV6-5 to TRBJ2-7; a weak D match, TRBD2 (5 bases). Germline lookup yields CDR1 MNHEY and CDR2 SVGAGI. The CDR3 runs to 15 residues. Trimming stripped 7 bases from V and 0 bases from J, with 16 bases between. As DNA, the CDR3 is TGTGCCAGCATCCCCTACCGAGGGAGCTCCTACGAGCAGTACTTC. The encoded protein is CASIPYRGSSYEQYF.

The chain links TRBV27 to TRBJ2-7; D possibly corresponds to TRBD2 (5 bases). Germline values: CDR1 MNHEY, CDR2 SMNVEV (reference sequence). The CDR3 is 13 amino acids. V was shortened by 6 bases and J by 0 bases, with 9 bases between the two germline ends. CDR3 nucleotide sequence: TGTGCCAGCAGCGAACTAGGCTCCTACGAGCAGTACTTC. This encodes CASSELGSYEQYF.